This T cell receptor (beta chain) is from a study of T cell responses to AZD1222 COVID-19 vaccine. Overall study findings and caveats: Clonal diversity was possibly underestimated; the donors were predominantly white British and more often female.

The method was immunoSEQ multiplex PCR; TCRdb's version includes in-frame clones alone and lacks a portion of them. The sample holds over 95,000 clones, 80% to 90% seen once. J lost 5 bases, V lost 6 bases, and 11 bases had no gene match. Germline CDR1 reads LNHDA; CDR2 reads SQIVND (reference sequence). This CDR3 contains 16 residues. As regards this clone: Its cognate antigen is unknown.

V and J are TRBV19 and TRBJ2-2; 8 nucleotides align to TRBD1. The material sequenced was peripheral blood, taken on day 0 of AZD1222 vaccination. This sequence originates from an adult in good health. The CDR3 reads CASRAPGTGDTGELFF. The DNA for the CDR3 is TGTGCCAGTAGGGCTCCCGGGACAGGAGATACCGGGGAGCTGTTTTTT.